Below, 6 T cell receptor beta chains from the same sample are listed, as sequenced in a study of blood T cell repertoires in COVID-19. Produced via immunoSEQ multiplex PCR; TCRdb's table is partial and in-frame only. The sample shows around 140,000 clones, approximately 87% of them seen only once. Sequenced: PBMCs or T cells enriched from blood (not recorded which). These TCRs come from a man between 60 and 70 years old who had recovered from COVID-19.

The V gene is TRBV2, the J gene TRBJ2-7, with 9 bases lining up with TRBD1. The CDR3 length is 15 residues. Trimming at V came to 6 bases and at J to 0 bases, leaving 6 bases not matched to a gene. Per germline, CDR1 SNHLY and CDR2 FYNNEI. The CDR3 DNA sequence: TGTGCCAGCAGCAACAGGGGGCGGCCCTCCTACGAGCAGTACTTC. Translating it yields CASSNRGRPSYEQYF. The entire variable domain, with the rest obtained from reference TRBV2 and TRBJ2-7, is as follows: EPEVTQTPSHQVTQMGQEVILRCVPISNHLYFYWYRQILGQKVEFLVSFYNNEISEKSEIFDDQFSVERPDGSNFTLKIRSTKLEDSAMYFCASSNRGRPSYEQYFGPGTRLTVT.

V is TRBV7-9 and J is TRBJ1-1; maybe TRBD1 (6 bases). The CDR3 length is 14 residues. In germline, CDR1 is SEHNR, CDR2 FQNEAQ (reference sequence). V lost 7 bases, J lost 3 bases, and 15 bases lay in between. The CDR3 region has the DNA TGTGCCAGCACCCAAAGGGGGGGGGACACTGAAGCTTTCTTT. Translation: CASTQRGGDTEAFF.

The V and J genes are TRBV28 and TRBJ2-2; the match to TRBD2 covers 10 bases. The CDR3 runs 17 residues. Unmatched junction bases numbered 15, after V lost 6 bases and J lost 8 bases. Germline V gene sequence: CDR1 MDHEN, CDR2 SYDVKM. The CDR3 spells CASSPPGAGGLRGELFF. The CDR3 DNA reads as TGTGCCAGCAGCCCCCCGGGAGCGGGAGGGCTCAGGGGGGAGCTGTTTTTT.

This sequence joins TRBV3-1 (or the pseudogene TRBV3-2) and TRBJ1-2; TRBD1 is a possible D gene (5 bases). Trimming removed 0 bases at V and 8 bases at J, with 10 bases between. The germline CDR1 and CDR2 sequences are LGHDT and YNNKEL (reference sequence). The CDR3 loop spans 13 amino acids. CDR3 in amino acids: CASSQETVGGYTF. In DNA, the CDR3 is TGTGCCAGCAGCCAAGAGACAGTCGGGGGCTACACCTTC.

CDR3 sequence: CASSDYEGERQFF. As DNA, the CDR3 is TGCGCCAGCAGTGATTATGAGGGCGAGAGGCAGTTCTTC. This chain links TRBV10-1 with TRBJ2-1; tentative D call: TRBD2 (5 bases). Trimming stripped 3 bases from V and 12 bases from J, with 15 bases between. CDR3 length equals 13 residues. Germline V lookup: CDR1 WNHNN, CDR2 SYGVQD (reference sequence).

This chain joins TRBV2 and TRBJ1-4; D is perhaps TRBD1 (5 bases). This CDR3 spans 14 amino acids. The V and J ends lost 6 bases and 7 bases respectively, with 15 bases between them. Germline CDR1 is SNHLY and CDR2 is FYNNEI. For the CDR3, the DNA is TGTGCCAGCAGCACCCCATGGGGCCTTGAAAAACTGTTTTTT. It is translated as CASSTPWGLEKLFF.